What follows are 21 T cell receptor beta chains derived from one specimen sequenced in a study of blood T cell repertoires in COVID-19. The repertoire was sequenced with immunoSEQ multiplex PCR; TCRdb's copy has only in-frame clones and lacks some. The sample includes 50,000 to 65,000 clones, roughly 84% of them seen just once. The sample was peripheral blood. The receptors shown here come from an older man with acute or convalescent COVID-19.

The V call is TRBV7-9, the J call TRBJ2-3; D gene uncertain. Germline V CDR1 and CDR2: SEHNR, FQNEAQ (reference sequence). Trimming took 5 bases from V and 3 from J, leaving 3 bases between them. The CDR3 contains 11 residues. CDR3 bases: TGTGCCAGCAGCCCAACAGATACGCAGTATTTT. Encoded protein: CASSPTDTQYF.

The rearrangement uses TRBV4-1 and TRBJ1-2, with a tentative D call TRBD1 (5 bases). V was clipped by 6 bases and J by 7 bases, with 9 bases between them. CDR1 is MGHRA and CDR2 is YSYEKL in the germline V gene. This CDR3 region has 11 residues. CDR3 sequence reads: CASSPGIGYTF. The CDR3 nucleotides read TGCGCCAGCAGTCCAGGGATTGGCTACACCTTC.

In its sample, this clone is medium-sized. The chain combines TRBV2 with TRBJ1-2, with D tentatively TRBD1 (5 bases). The CDR3 is made up of 12 amino acids. Germline values: CDR1 SNHLY, CDR2 FYNNEI. Deletions cut 3 bases from V and 7 bases from J, with 9 bases between. CDR3 amino acids: CASSEWGGGYTF. The CDR3 DNA reads TGTGCCAGCAGTGAGTGGGGGGGTGGCTACACCTTC. The variable domain in full, with the rest retrieved from reference TRBV2 and TRBJ1-2, is EPEVTQTPSHQVTQMGQEVILRCVPISNHLYFYWYRQILGQKVEFLVSFYNNEISEKSEIFDDQFSVERPDGSNFTLKIRSTKLEDSAMYFCASSEWGGGYTFGSGTRLTVV.

This clone was picked up a small number of times. The V and J genes are TRBV5-4 and TRBJ1-2; TRBD1 agrees at 12 bases. In germline, CDR1 is SGHNT, CDR2 YYREEE (reference sequence). The V gene end was trimmed by 4 bases and the J gene end by 4 bases; junction bases not matched to a gene: 14. This CDR3 has 18 amino acids. As DNA, the CDR3 is TGTGCCAGCAGCACTGGCCGGGACAGGGGGCGAAATAGCTATGGCTACACCTTC. Translation: CASSTGRDRGRNSYGYTF. Complete variable domain (other parts from reference TRBV5-4 and TRBJ1-2): ETGVTQSPTHLIKTRGQQVTLRCSSQSGHNTVSWYQQALGQGPQFIFQYYREEENGRGNFPPRFSGLQFPNYSSELNVNALELDDSALYLCASSTGRDRGRNSYGYTFGSGTRLTVV.

The CDR3 DNA follows: TGTGCCAGCAGTACGGGACTAGCGGGGGTGCCCTCCTACAATGAGCAGTTCTTC. It specifies CASSTGLAGVPSYNEQFF. The rearrangement uses TRBV6-2 or TRBV6-3 and TRBJ2-1, with TRBD2 matching over 14 bases. The V gene end was trimmed by 5 bases and the J gene end by 0 bases; junction bases not matched to a gene: 6. Germline V gene data show CDR1 as MNHEY and CDR2 as SVGEGT. The CDR3 contains 18 residues.

This clone turned up a few times. The CDR3 region has the DNA TGTGCCAGCAGTTACTCGGGGCCACTTCTTGAGCAGTACTTC. The encoded protein is CASSYSGPLLEQYF. This chain connects TRBV6-5 to TRBJ2-7; tentatively, D is TRBD1 (5 bases). V was clipped by 0 bases and J by 7 bases, with 13 bases between them. This CDR3 spans 14 amino acids. The germline V gene encodes CDR1 MNHEY and CDR2 SVGAGI.

The CDR3 loop is CASSLTGTGVEAFF. DNA of the CDR3: TGCGCCAGCAGCCTTACCGGGACAGGGGTTGAAGCTTTCTTT. The rearrangement joins TRBV5-1 to TRBJ1-1; 10 bases map to TRBD1. Trimming took 4 bases from V and 7 from J; bases not matched to a gene: 7. Germline lookup yields CDR1 SGHRS and CDR2 YFSETQ. The length of the CDR3 is 14 residues.

The chain is built from TRBV7-2 and TRBJ1-2; unclear D gene. The CDR3 extends over 17 amino acids. V lost 3 bases, J lost 0 bases, and 17 bases lay in between. The V gene's germline CDR1 is SGHTA and CDR2 FQGNSA. DNA for the CDR3: TGTGCCAGCAGCTTTAGTTCTACCGCAGGATCTAACTATGGCTACACCTTC. Its translation: CASSFSSTAGSNYGYTF.

The genes are TRBV19 and TRBJ2-7; 11 positions match TRBD1. This CDR3 region has 15 residues. With 5 bases clipped from V and 3 bases from J, the junction kept 6 bases outside the gene matches. The germline gives CDR1 LNHDA, CDR2 SQIVND (reference sequence). For the CDR3, the DNA is TGTGCCAGTAGTGTCGGGACAGGGGGGCGCTACGAGCAGTACTTC. Translation gives CASSVGTGGRYEQYF.

This clone was counted between two and nine times. The gene calls are TRBV5-4 and TRBJ2-3; D is unresolved. Germline lookup yields CDR1 SGHNT and CDR2 YYREEE (reference sequence). With 0 bases removed from V and 2 bases from J, the gap between germline ends came to 7 bases. The CDR3 length is 14 residues. The CDR3 region has the DNA TGTGCCAGCAGCTTGGGGTACTTCACAGATACGCAGTATTTT. Amino acid sequence: CASSLGYFTDTQYF.

The V call is TRBV7-2, the J call TRBJ2-3, with D tentatively TRBD1 (6 bases). This CDR3 contains 16 residues. From germline, CDR1 is SGHTA and CDR2 FQGNSA. The V and J ends lost 5 bases and 5 bases respectively, with 20 bases between them. The CDR3 sequence: CASSLQGKGSGDTQYF. The CDR3 DNA is TGTGCCAGCAGCCTACAGGGCAAGGGTAGTGGAGATACGCAGTATTTT.

This clone turned up a few times. This sequence joins TRBV18 and TRBJ2-5; TRBD2 is a possible D gene (6 bases). The CDR3 loop spans 13 amino acids. Trimming shortened V by 6 bases and J by 5 bases, and 13 bases separated the two germline ends. CDR1 is KGHSH and CDR2 is LQKENI in the germline V gene. Written as DNA, the CDR3 is TGTGCCAGCTCGTTTACTAGCACGGAGACCCAGTACTTC. Translating gives CASSFTSTETQYF.

This clone appeared a single time. The chain is built from TRBV28 and TRBJ2-7; 7 bases are shared with TRBD1. This CDR3 contains 17 residues. J lost 3 bases, V lost 7 bases, and 18 bases had no gene match. Germline CDR1 and CDR2: MDHEN and SYDVKM. The CDR3: CASNSDRDPREGYEQYF. The DNA of the CDR3 is TGTGCCAGCAATTCCGACAGGGATCCGCGTGAGGGCTACGAGCAGTACTTC.

This chain joins TRBV28 and TRBJ2-1, with TRBD2 matching 11 bases. This CDR3 spans 15 amino acids. V was clipped by 5 bases and J by 6 bases; unmatched bases: 6. Germline V CDR1 and CDR2: MDHEN, SYDVKM. The DNA for the CDR3 is TGTGCCAGCAGTCCTATAGCGGGGGGGTTCAATGAGCAGTTCTTC. Translating gives CASSPIAGGFNEQFF.

V gene TRBV6-4 combines with J gene TRBJ2-5, with 7 positions matching TRBD1. The V and J ends lost 10 bases and 5 bases, in that order; junction bases with no gene match: 10. Germline V gene data show CDR1 as MRHNA and CDR2 as SNTAGT. The CDR3 has 13 amino acids. The chain's CDR3 is CATTDRELETQYF. For the CDR3, the DNA is TGTGCCACCACAGACAGGGAACTTGAGACCCAGTACTTC.

The chain couples TRBV28 to TRBJ2-7; 7 bases agree with TRBD2. The V segment lost 8 bases and the J segment 1 base; nucleotides outside the gene matches: 2. The CDR3 extends over 12 amino acids. Germline CDR1 is MDHEN and CDR2 is SYDVKM. The CDR3: CASSGGSYEQYF. In DNA form, the CDR3 reads TGTGCCAGCTCGGGGGGTTCCTACGAGCAGTACTTC.

The chain carries TRBV9 and TRBJ1-3; no definite D call. This CDR3 contains 13 residues. CDR1 and CDR2 from the germline V gene are SGDLS and YYNGEE. V was cut by 5 bases and J by 4 bases, with 10 bases left in between. This CDR3 is CASSGTWGNTIYF. In nucleotides, the CDR3 is TGTGCCAGCAGTGGCACATGGGGAAACACCATATATTTT. Complete variable domain (other parts from reference TRBV9 and TRBJ1-3): DSGVTQTPKHLITATGQRVTLRCSPRSGDLSVYWYQQSLDQGLQFLIQYYNGEERAKGNILERFSAQQFPDLHSELNLSSLELGDSALYFCASSGTWGNTIYFGEGSWLTVV.

The chain recombines TRBV24-1 with TRBJ2-1; the D gene is possibly TRBD1 (5 bases). CDR1 is KGHDR and CDR2 is SFDVKD in the germline V gene. The V and J ends lost 0 bases and 9 bases respectively, with 14 bases between them. This CDR3 has 15 amino acids. CDR3 nucleotide sequence: TGTGCCACCAGTGATTTGCGCCAGGGTCTGGGTGAGCAGTTCTTC. This gives the protein CATSDLRQGLGEQFF.

The CDR3 loop is CASSLRAGRDTEAFF. The CDR3 bases are TGTGCCAGCAGCTTACGCGCAGGGAGGGACACTGAAGCTTTCTTT. V usage is TRBV13 and J usage is TRBJ1-1, with a tentative D call TRBD1 (5 bases). There are 15 residues in the CDR3. Germline CDR1 is PRHDT and CDR2 is FYEKMQ (reference sequence). V was cut by 2 bases and J by 3 bases, with 13 bases left in between.

The chain is built from TRBV7-3 and TRBJ2-5, with 14 bases that match TRBD2. Unmatched junction bases numbered 9, after V lost 5 bases and J lost 4 bases. This CDR3 contains 17 residues. The germline CDR1 and CDR2 sequences are SGHTA and FQGTGA. CDR3 sequence (DNA): TGTGCCAGCAGCCCCTTCCGACTAGCGGGGGGGAGAGAGACCCAGTACTTC. Translated: CASSPFRLAGGRETQYF.

The chain employs TRBV19 and TRBJ1-1; tentative D call: TRBD1 (5 bases). The CDR3 consists of 11 residues. Trimming pared 10 bases from V and 8 bases from J, leaving 14 bases between. Germline V gene lookup returns CDR1 LNHDA and CDR2 SQIVND (reference sequence). The CDR3: CATRLGGEAFF. In DNA, the CDR3 is TGTGCCACCCGTTTGGGGGGGGAAGCTTTCTTT.